This T cell receptor (beta chain) was captured by sequencing in a study of CD8+CD57+ T cells in acquired aplastic anemia. Study-level information: On average, sorted CD4+ and CD8+ cells gave roughly 2.9 ug of DNA. Overall study findings and caveats: Sharing between patients and controls was observed for twenty-nine CD8+ CDR3 sequences.

Trimming removed 4 bases from V and 0 bases from J, with 11 bases in between. This CDR3 has 14 amino acids. The germline V gene has CDR1 SGHRS and CDR2 YFSETQ. This clonotype was detected many times. The antigen is unknown. The template used for profiling TCR beta VDJ and CDR3 was genomic DNA. TCRdb re-called the reads through MiXCR, storing one row per CDR3 protein. The sample contains under 200,000 distinct CDR3 sequences, less than 60% of which appear only once. All sequencing subjects had displayed CD8+CD57+ cell expansion on flow cytometry. Diagnosis of severe acquired aplastic anemia applied to all patients. The study sampled blood from patients who had received no therapy.

The source of this sequence is a human donor with aplastic anemia. Material for sequencing was sorted CD4+, CD8+, or CD8+CD57+ T cells (not recorded which) from PBMCs. The chain is built from TRBV5-1 and TRBJ2-7, with a possible D match to TRBD1 (6 bases). The CDR3 DNA reads TGCGCCAGCAGCACCACAGGGTCCTCCTACGAGCAGTACTTC. It codes for CASSTTGSSYEQYF.